These 23 T cell receptor beta chains were sequenced from one sample in a study of cytomegalovirus exposure and HLA in healthy donors. Use of 60 Vbeta and 13 Jbeta primers characterized the PCR. The data were produced by immunoSEQ multiplex PCR, yet TCRdb's version contains in-frame clones alone and is incomplete. This table has about 72,000 clones, roughly 82% appearing once. Source material: PBMCs. The receptor source for this set is a man between 18 and 29 years old in good health and CMV-seronegative.

This clone was picked up a small number of times. The gene calls are TRBV2 and TRBJ2-7; no clear D. The CDR3 contains 12 residues. V shed 5 bases and J shed 9 bases, with 14 bases lying between them. Per the germline V gene, CDR1 is SNHLY and CDR2 is FYNNEI. The chain's CDR3 is CASSQNYEGQYF. CDR3 DNA sequence: TGTGCCAGCAGTCAAAACTACGAAGGGCAGTACTTC.

The gene calls are TRBV28 and TRBJ1-1; D is perhaps TRBD1 (5 bases). CDR3 length: 14 residues. Germline loops: CDR1 MDHEN, CDR2 SYDVKM. V lost 2 bases to trimming and J lost 3 bases, with 10 bases between them. The CDR3 spells CASSLGASHTEAFF. The CDR3 DNA follows: TGTGCCAGCAGTTTAGGGGCCAGTCACACTGAAGCTTTCTTT.

V gene TRBV5-1 combines with J gene TRBJ1-1; maybe TRBD1 (6 bases). Germline-derived CDR1 and CDR2 are SGHRS and YFSETQ. This CDR3 has 14 amino acids. V shed 3 bases and J shed 1 base, with 10 bases lying between them. Here the CDR3 reads CASSSGTRNTEAFF. The CDR3 DNA sequence: TGCGCCAGCAGCTCCGGGACAAGGAACACTGAAGCTTTCTTT. The variable domain in full, completed from reference TRBV5-1 and TRBJ1-1, reads KAGVTQTPRYLIKTRGQQVTLSCSPISGHRSVSWYQQTPGQGLQFLFEYFSETQRNKGNFPGRFSGRQFSNSRSEMNVSTLELGDSALYLCASSSGTRNTEAFFGQGTRLTVV.

The chain couples TRBV28 to TRBJ2-4; D call uncertain. Per the germline V gene, CDR1 is MDHEN and CDR2 is SYDVKM. V was clipped by 3 bases and J by 2 bases, with 17 bases between them. There are 17 residues in the CDR3. CDR3 nucleotide sequence: TGTGCCAGCAGTTTCCGAGGCGGCCCTCTTACCAAAAACATTCAGTACTTC. Translating it yields CASSFRGGPLTKNIQYF.

The chain combines TRBV7-2 with TRBJ2-7; 11 bases map to TRBD2. V shed 2 bases, J shed 4 bases, and the junction held 10 bases outside the gene matches. The CDR3 is made up of 17 amino acids. The germline gives CDR1 SGHTA, CDR2 FQGNSA. The DNA for the CDR3 is TGTGCCAGCAGCTTATCCGCGGTAGCGGGAGGGTCGTACGAGCAGTACTTC. It translates to CASSLSAVAGGSYEQYF.

This clone was seen once. This chain links TRBV23-1 with TRBJ2-4; D call uncertain. TRBV23-1 is identified as an open reading frame with a role that is uncertain. V dropped 6 bases and J dropped 8 bases, with 14 bases sitting between them. The CDR3 loop spans 13 amino acids. Written as DNA, the CDR3 is TGCGCCAGCAGCCTTAACCTTGGAGACATTCAGTACTTC. Protein product: CASSLNLGDIQYF.

The chain recombines TRBV28 with TRBJ1-1, with D possibly matching TRBD1 (5 bases). The CDR3 sequence is 13 residues long. V dropped 3 bases and J dropped 7 bases, with 12 bases sitting between them. In germline, CDR1 is MDHEN, CDR2 SYDVKM. The CDR3 reads CASSFILGGEAFF. The CDR3 nucleotides read TGTGCCAGCAGTTTTATACTCGGGGGTGAAGCTTTCTTT.

Here the CDR3 DNA reads TGTGCCAGCAGTCTGGACAGGACCTACGAGCAGTACTTC. This codes for CASSLDRTYEQYF. The rearrangement uses TRBV27 and TRBJ2-5, with 7 bases fitting TRBD1. The assigned J gene may be wrong: the sequence end matches TRBJ2-7 better. Germline assignment: CDR1 MNHEY and CDR2 SMNVEV (reference sequence). The CDR3 extends over 13 amino acids.

J is TRBJ2-3 and V is TRBV19; D possibly corresponds to TRBD1 (5 bases). The CDR3 is made up of 15 amino acids. Germline V gene data show CDR1 as LNHDA and CDR2 as SQIVND (reference sequence). Trimming cost V 3 bases and J 1 base, with 11 bases left between them. The CDR3 DNA reads TGTGCCAGTAGTATCGGCCAGACAGGCACAGATACGCAGTATTTT. Amino acids: CASSIGQTGTDTQYF.

The J gene is TRBJ2-2, the V gene TRBV11-2, with D maybe TRBD1 (5 bases). This CDR3 spans 16 amino acids. V was shortened by 0 bases and J by 5 bases, with 13 bases between the two germline ends. Germline V gene sequence: CDR1 SGHAT, CDR2 FQNNGV. CDR3 nucleotides: TGTGCCAGCAGCTTAGATGGCGCAGGGTGGACCGGGGAGCTGTTTTTT. Translated, it gives CASSLDGAGWTGELFF.

This chain uses TRBV4-3 with TRBJ2-1, with 9 bases lining up with TRBD1. After removal of 4 bases from V and 5 bases from J, the junction contained 6 bases not matched to a gene. The CDR3 has 15 amino acids. Germline V gene data show CDR1 as LGHNA and CDR2 as YSLEER. The CDR3 DNA sequence: TGCGCCAGCAGCCCCCGGGACAGGGTCAACAATGAGCAGTTCTTC. Translating gives CASSPRDRVNNEQFF.

In DNA form, the CDR3 reads TGTGCCAGCAGTTTTGCAGGGGCGGCTCAGCCCCAGCATTTT. Its translation is CASSFAGAAQPQHF. The chain combines TRBV27 with TRBJ1-5, with D possibly being TRBD1 (6 bases). Germline CDR1 reads MNHEY; CDR2 reads SMNVEV (reference sequence). The V end was cut by 3 bases, the J end by 6 bases, with 12 bases between. CDR3 length equals 14 residues.

This sequence joins TRBV29-1 and TRBJ2-1; 8 nucleotides align to TRBD2. V shed 7 bases and J 2 bases; nucleotides not matched to a gene: 16. This CDR3 is 17 amino acids long. CDR1 and CDR2 from the germline V gene are SQVTM and ANQGSEA. CDR3 protein: CSALPSGSAPPYNEQFF. The DNA of the CDR3 is TGCAGCGCCCTGCCCAGCGGGAGCGCGCCGCCCTACAATGAGCAGTTCTTC.

This clone was seen a few times. V usage is TRBV10-3 and J usage is TRBJ1-1; D gene uncertain. Germline CDR1 and CDR2: ENHRY and SYGVKD. V was cut by 1 base and J by 0 bases, with 6 bases left in between. The CDR3 length is 14 residues. The CDR3 reads CAISEFQMNTEAFF. Written as DNA, the CDR3 is TGTGCCATCAGTGAGTTTCAAATGAACACTGAAGCTTTCTTT.

J is TRBJ1-5 and V is TRBV9, with a weak D call TRBD1 (6 bases). Germline assignment: CDR1 SGDLS and CDR2 YYNGEE. V lost 0 bases, J lost 6 bases, and 13 bases lay in between. This CDR3 spans 15 amino acids. The CDR3 spells CASSVGGWGPQPQHF. For the CDR3, the DNA is TGTGCCAGCAGCGTAGGAGGCTGGGGGCCTCAGCCCCAGCATTTT.

The rearrangement joins TRBV6-4 to TRBJ1-5; 7 bases map to TRBD1. The CDR3 totals 17 residues. With V trimmed by 2 bases and J by 0 bases, 7 bases remained unmatched. Germline V gene lookup returns CDR1 MRHNA and CDR2 SNTAGT. The CDR3 DNA sequence: TGTGCCAGCAGTGACCCGGACAGGCTTTATAGCAATCAGCCCCAGCATTTT. This codes for CASSDPDRLYSNQPQHF.

This clone was seen only once. This chain joins TRBV11-3 and TRBJ2-1, with D maybe TRBD1 (6 bases). V lost 4 bases, J lost 8 bases, and 15 bases lay in between. CDR3 size: 14 residues. The germline V gene has CDR1 SGHNT and CDR2 YENEEA. The CDR3 DNA follows: TGTGCCAGCAGCTCGGACAGCTCGGGGCATGAGCAGTTCTTC. Translated, it gives CASSSDSSGHEQFF.

The chain is built from TRBV5-6 and TRBJ1-2; D not certain. The ends were cut back, 0 bases at V and 0 bases at J, with 6 bases in the middle. This CDR3 is built from 14 residues. Germline V gives CDR1 SGHDT, CDR2 YYEEEE. The CDR3 protein is CASSLAGSNYGYTF. The CDR3 DNA follows: TGTGCCAGCAGCTTGGCGGGTTCTAACTATGGCTACACCTTC.

This clone was seen only once. The chain joins TRBV28 to TRBJ1-4, with D tentatively TRBD1 (5 bases). In germline, CDR1 is MDHEN, CDR2 SYDVKM. The CDR3 is made up of 13 amino acids. V lost 1 base and J lost 13, with 13 bases in between. CDR3 DNA sequence: TGTGCCAGCAGTTTATTGGGTGGGACTGGACTGTTTTTT. As protein: CASSLLGGTGLFF. Full variable domain (outside the CDR3, taken from reference TRBV28 and TRBJ1-4): DVKVTQSSRYLVKRTGEKVFLECVQDMDHENMFWYRQDPGLGLRLIYFSYDVKMKEKGDIPEGYSVSREKKERFSLILESASTNQTSMYLCASSLLGGTGLFFGSGTQLSVL.

The genes are TRBV9 and TRBJ2-7; 8 positions agree with TRBD1. Germline CDR1 reads SGDLS; CDR2 reads YYNGEE. The CDR3 loop spans 15 amino acids. V trimming: 0 bases; J trimming: 6 bases; junction bases outside the gene matches: 8. The CDR3 loop is CASSVDGQGWREQYF. CDR3 DNA sequence: TGTGCCAGCAGCGTAGATGGACAGGGTTGGCGCGAGCAGTACTTC. The full variable domain, rest sourced from reference TRBV9 and TRBJ2-7, is DSGVTQTPKHLITATGQRVTLRCSPRSGDLSVYWYQQSLDQGLQFLIQYYNGEERAKGNILERFSAQQFPDLHSELNLSSLELGDSALYFCASSVDGQGWREQYFGPGTRLTVT.

The chain links TRBV11-3 to TRBJ2-1, with TRBD1 identical over 9 bases. V gave up 1 base and J gave up 3 bases; unmatched junction bases: 4. Looked up from germline, CDR1 is SGHNT and CDR2 is YENEEA. The CDR3 is 16 amino acids. CDR3 in amino acids: CASSLGGQGYYNEQFF. Here the CDR3 DNA reads TGTGCCAGCAGCTTAGGTGGACAGGGGTACTACAATGAGCAGTTCTTC. The complete variable domain, with remaining parts taken from reference TRBV11-3 and TRBJ2-1, reads EAGVVQSPRYKIIEKKQPVAFWCNPISGHNTLYWYLQNLGQGPELLIRYENEEAVDDSQLPKDRFSAERLKGVDSTLKIQPAELGDSAVYLCASSLGGQGYYNEQFFGPGTRLTVL.

V and J are TRBV29-1 and TRBJ1-4; 8 nucleotides align to TRBD1. The CDR3 length is 19 residues. Looked up from germline, CDR1 is SQVTM and CDR2 is ANQGSEA. Trimming took 4 bases from V and 0 from J; bases not matched to a gene: 16. The DNA of the CDR3 is TGCAGCGTTGGAGGAGATATAGGGACAGGAACTGCAACTAATGAAAAACTGTTTTTT. This translates into CSVGGDIGTGTATNEKLFF.

This clone was recorded a few times. The V call is TRBV29-1, the J call TRBJ1-2, with 8 bases lining up with TRBD1. The CDR3 has 15 amino acids. J lost 8 bases, V lost 1 base, and 12 bases had no gene match. In germline, CDR1 is SQVTM, CDR2 ANQGSEA. The CDR3 nucleotides read TGCAGCGTTGAAGGGGTTGGACAGGGTCTATCAGGCTACACCTTC. Protein sequence: CSVEGVGQGLSGYTF. Based on the CDR3 plus reference TRBV29-1 and TRBJ1-2, the full variable domain is SAVISQKPSRDICQRGTSLTIQCQVDSQVTMMFWYRQQPGQSLTLIATANQGSEATYESGFVIDKFPISRPNLTFSTLTVSNMSPEDSSIYLCSVEGVGQGLSGYTFGSGTRLTVV.